This T cell receptor beta chain stems from a study of a mutant IDH1 vaccine in newly diagnosed glioma. Study-wide context: Initiation of the vaccine course occurred 4-6 weeks after radiotherapy alone, or alongside temozolomide cycles. Treated patients showed a male proportion of approximately 62%, a female proportion of around 40%, and a mean age of roughly 40 years. Therapy received beforehand was radiotherapy, temozolomide, or both, with most patients given both.

CDR3 length equals 13 residues. Deletions cut 6 bases from V and 10 bases from J, with 19 bases between. CDR1 is SNHLY, CDR2 FYNNEI, per germline. Stated time point: week 23, last vaccination. Topical imiquimod accompanied each vaccine dose, which consisted of 300 ug of mutant IDH1 20-mer peptide. A note on this clone: Its antigen remains unknown.

The data were produced by immunoSEQ multiplex PCR, yet TCRdb's version contains in-frame clones alone and is incomplete. The table has about 86,000 clones, almost 85% seen once. Sequences were derived from PBMCs, sampled from a glioma patient whose treatment included an IDH1 peptide vaccine. The chain recombines TRBV2 with TRBJ2-7; possible D gene TRBD2, 7 bases. The TCR comes from a man aged 25 to 40 with glioma. Some clones in this sample may be carry-over from other donors' samples. This CDR3 is CASSGLGGYGQYF. The DNA of the CDR3 is TGTGCCAGCAGCGGACTAGGGGGTTACGGACAGTACTTC.